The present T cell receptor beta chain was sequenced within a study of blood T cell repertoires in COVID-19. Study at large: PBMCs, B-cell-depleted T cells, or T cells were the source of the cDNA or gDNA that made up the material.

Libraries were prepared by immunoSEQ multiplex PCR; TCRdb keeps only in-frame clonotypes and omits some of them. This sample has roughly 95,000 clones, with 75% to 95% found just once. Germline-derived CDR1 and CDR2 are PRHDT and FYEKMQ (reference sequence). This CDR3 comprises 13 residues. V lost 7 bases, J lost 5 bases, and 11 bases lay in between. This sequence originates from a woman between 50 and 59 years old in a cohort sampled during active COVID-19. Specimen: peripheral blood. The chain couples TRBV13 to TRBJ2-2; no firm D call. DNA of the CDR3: TGTGCCAGCAAGTGGTTAGTGACCGGGGAGCTGTTTTTT. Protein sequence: CASKWLVTGELFF.